This TCR beta chain was profiled in a study of blood T cell repertoires in COVID-19. Study as a whole: In each case, the material was cDNA or gDNA derived from T cells, B-cell-depleted T cells, or PBMCs.

This clone was seen a handful of times. Losses at the gene ends were 1 base for V and 1 base for J; bases not matched to a gene: 10. CDR3 size: 17 residues. Germline CDR1 reads MNHEY; CDR2 reads SMNVEV (reference sequence). In the authors' workflow: Counts of nucleated cells, estimated from reference gene primer amplification, were obtained. Assay used: immunoSEQ multiplex PCR; TCRdb lists only in-frame clones, some missing. Clone size and V and J calls were adopted from that table, with D and trimming inferred from the DNA. This sample has about 63,000 clones, with 60% to 75% found just once. Input material: peripheral blood. The TCR comes from a woman older than 75 with acute or convalescent COVID-19. The rearrangement uses TRBV27 and TRBJ2-7; 7 bases align to TRBD1. The CDR3 protein is CASSLFATGTASYEQYF. The DNA of the CDR3 is TGTGCCAGCAGTTTATTTGCCACCGGGACAGCGTCCTACGAGCAGTACTTC.